The clone carrying this T cell receptor (beta chain) has a handful of counts. What it binds is unknown. This sample is drawn from a study of response to subunit inactivated influenza vaccine. TCRdb redid the calling of the RT-PCR reads with MiXCR, one entry per CDR3 protein. This sample has approximately 160,000 distinct CDR3 sequences, with roughly a tenth found just once. Study-wide findings and caveats: Authors suggested each seasonal influenza vaccination recruits few new T cells.

CDR1 and CDR2 (germline): MNHEY, SVGAGI. The CDR3 is made up of 12 amino acids. The germline V and J ends were trimmed by 8 bases and 3 bases, with 10 bases remaining between them. The clonotype originates from a man aged 50-75 years who received an inactivated influenza vaccine. This sample comprised CD8+ T cells sorted from PBMCs, obtained around 25 months after vaccination. This chain links TRBV6-5 with TRBJ1-1; D remains ambiguous. This CDR3 reads CASGIGYTEAFF. The CDR3 nucleotides are TGTGCCAGCGGCATAGGGTACACTGAAGCTTTCTTT.